The 22 T cell receptor beta chains given below trace back to one sample, sequenced in a study of T-cell memory formation after mild COVID-19. TCRdb called the 5' RACE reads again in MiXCR, with one record for every CDR3 protein. The sample has under 300,000 distinct CDR3 sequences, roughly 15% seen once. The sequenced material came from PBMCs or a T cell subset sorted from them (not recorded which). The receptors shown here come from a young man who had mild COVID-19 (a few samples of this study predate the infection). Cell type and time point are not known.

This clonotype was recorded many times. This chain connects TRBV6-2 or TRBV6-3 to TRBJ2-3; TRBD2 matches 8 bases. CDR1 and CDR2 (germline): MNHEY, SVGEGT. There are 15 residues in the CDR3. The ends lost 5 bases at V and 4 bases at J; junction bases unmatched: 8. CDR3 protein: CASSATGLVPDTQYF. The CDR3 coding sequence is TGTGCCAGCAGTGCAACGGGACTAGTCCCAGATACGCAGTATTTT.

This clonotype was seen a handful of times. The V and J genes are TRBV29-1 and TRBJ2-7, with a weak D call TRBD1 (6 bases). The length of the CDR3 is 16 residues. Trimming took off 5 bases at V and 2 bases at J, with 22 bases between the two ends. CDR1 and CDR2 (germline): SQVTM, ANQGSEA. The CDR3 nucleotides are TGCAGCGTTAGGCCCCCGGTTAGAGGACAGCCCTACGAGCAGTACGTC. Its protein product is CSVRPPVRGQPYEQYV.

This clonotype was seen repeatedly, ten times or more. The CDR3 nucleotides are TGTGCCAGCAGCTTACAGGGGGCTACGTCCGATGAGCAGTTCTTC. The encoded protein is CASSLQGATSDEQFF. The J gene is TRBJ2-1, the V gene TRBV5-6; 9 bases align to TRBD1. Germline assignment: CDR1 SGHDT and CDR2 YYEEEE. V gave up 2 bases and J gave up 8 bases; unmatched junction bases: 8. The CDR3 contains 15 residues.

This clonotype has ten or more counts. V and J are TRBV20-1 and TRBJ2-2; D might be TRBD1 (5 bases). The V and J ends lost 3 bases and 6 bases respectively, with 14 bases between them. The CDR3 is 14 amino acids. CDR1 is DFQATT and CDR2 is SNEGSKA in the germline V gene (reference sequence). CDR3 in DNA: TGCAGTGCTAGTAACCCAAGGGGCGCCGGGGAGCTGTTTTTT. Translated: CSASNPRGAGELFF.

The chain links TRBV5-4 to TRBJ2-7, with 10 bases that match TRBD1. Germline V gives CDR1 SGHNT, CDR2 YYREEE (reference sequence). Trimming took 3 bases from V and 3 from J; bases not matched to a gene: 6. The CDR3 has 15 amino acids. DNA for the CDR3: TGTGCCAGCAGCTGGGACAGGGGCTACGGCTACGAGCAGTACGTC. Amino acids: CASSWDRGYGYEQYV.

This clonotype was seen a handful of times. The chain couples TRBV20-1 to TRBJ2-7; a possible D gene is TRBD2 (5 bases). This CDR3 region has 12 residues. V shed 3 bases and J shed 5 bases, with 11 bases lying between them. CDR1 is DFQATT, CDR2 SNEGSKA, per germline (reference sequence). In DNA, the CDR3 is TGCAGTGCTAGCCTATGGAGGAACGAGCAGTACTTC. This encodes CSASLWRNEQYF.

This clonotype was recorded a few times. The J gene is TRBJ2-7, the V gene TRBV12-3 or TRBV12-4; D may correspond to TRBD1 or TRBD2 (5 bases each). The CDR3 spans 13 residues. V lost 3 bases and J 7 bases, leaving 13 bases between the germline ends. This chain's CDR3 is CASSFEGSWEQYF. CDR3 in DNA: TGTGCCAGCAGTTTTGAGGGGTCTTGGGAGCAGTACTTC.

This clonotype occurred a few times. CDR3 region: CASSPGASGYNEQFF. In DNA form, the CDR3 reads TGTGCCAGCAGCCCCGGGGCTAGCGGATACAATGAGCAGTTCTTC. This rearrangement joins TRBV3-1 to TRBJ2-1, with 7 bases fitting TRBD2. After removal of 4 bases from V and 4 bases from J, the junction contained 7 bases not matched to a gene. This CDR3 comprises 15 residues. Germline loops: CDR1 LGHDT, CDR2 YNNKEL (reference sequence).

V usage is TRBV12-3 or TRBV12-4 and J usage is TRBJ1-1; D is undetermined. Trimming took off 1 base at V and 1 base at J, with 10 bases between the two ends. The CDR3 totals 15 residues. The CDR3 spells CASSLVVQQNTEAFF. CDR3 nucleotides: TGTGCCAGCAGTTTAGTGGTCCAGCAGAACACTGAAGCTTTCTTT.

This clonotype was found many times. The chain uses TRBV5-1 and TRBJ1-1, with D tentatively TRBD1 (6 bases). Germline V gene data show CDR1 as SGHRS and CDR2 as YFSETQ. The CDR3 runs 14 residues. The V end was cut by 4 bases, the J end by 6 bases, with 16 bases between. The CDR3 sequence is CASSARGAISEAFF. The CDR3 nucleotides read TGCGCCAGCAGCGCCCGGGGGGCGATTTCTGAAGCTTTCTTT.

The chain recombines TRBV9 with TRBJ1-4, with D perhaps matching TRBD1 (5 bases). Germline CDR1 and CDR2: SGDLS and YYNGEE. V shed 2 bases and J shed 4 bases, with 9 bases lying between them. The length of the CDR3 is 14 residues. CDR3 region: CASSVGHGNEKLFF. The CDR3 DNA is TGTGCCAGCAGCGTTGGACACGGTAATGAAAAACTGTTTTTT.

V is TRBV25-1 and J is TRBJ2-7; no clear D. This CDR3 has 14 amino acids. The germline CDR1 and CDR2 sequences are MGHDK and SYGVNS. Trimming stripped 2 bases from V and 2 bases from J, with 10 bases between. The chain's CDR3 is CASSERVPPYEQYF. The CDR3 coding sequence is TGTGCCAGCAGTGAACGGGTCCCACCCTACGAGCAGTACTTC.

The DNA for the CDR3 is TGCGCCAGCAGCGAGTTGCTGAGGAGCTCCTACGAGCAGTACTTC. Protein product: CASSELLRSSYEQYF. This chain joins TRBV4-1 and TRBJ2-7, with D unclear. CDR3 length: 15 residues. Trimming shortened V by 5 bases and J by 0 bases, and 14 bases separated the two germline ends. The V gene's germline CDR1 is MGHRA and CDR2 YSYEKL.

The table lists this clonotype with many counts. The genes are TRBV7-9 and TRBJ2-1; D tentatively reads TRBD1 or TRBD2 (5 bases each). Germline CDR1 is SEHNR and CDR2 is FQNEAQ (reference sequence). This CDR3 comprises 14 residues. Trimming cost V 8 bases and J 8 bases, with 19 bases left between them. CDR3 in DNA: TGTGCCAGCCTGGGACCCATGAGAGATTATGAGCAGTTCTTC. Translated: CASLGPMRDYEQFF.

A few counts support this clonotype. V usage is TRBV5-1 and J usage is TRBJ2-6; D gene unclear. CDR3 length: 15 amino acids. V lost 0 bases and J 4 bases, leaving 8 bases between the germline ends. CDR1 is SGHRS, CDR2 YFSETQ, per germline. In DNA, the CDR3 is TGCGCCAGCAGCTTGGATGGAGCCGGGGCCAACGTCCTGACTTTC. Translating gives CASSLDGAGANVLTF.

This clonotype was counted only a few times. The chain has TRBV6-6 and TRBJ2-5, with TRBD1 matching over 9 bases. V lost 6 bases, J lost 1 base, and 9 bases stayed unmatched. The length of the CDR3 is 16 residues. CDR1 is MNHNY, CDR2 SVGAGI, per germline (reference sequence). The CDR3 sequence is CASSKFGTGTQETQYF. CDR3 nucleotide sequence: TGTGCCAGCAGCAAATTCGGGACAGGGACCCAAGAGACCCAGTACTTC.

This clonotype was seen repeatedly, ten times or more. The chain uses TRBV3-1 and TRBJ1-1; no clear D. V lost 1 base to trimming and J lost 10 bases, with 19 bases between them. The CDR3 runs 15 residues. Germline CDR1 LGHDT, CDR2 YNNKEL (reference sequence). The CDR3 reads CASSQGPPSQAGAFF. CDR3 DNA: TGTGCCAGCAGCCAAGGACCGCCGTCTCAGGCCGGAGCTTTCTTT.

The chain carries TRBV12-3 or TRBV12-4 and TRBJ1-5, with D possibly TRBD1 on 6 matching bases. The CDR3 spans 15 residues. V gave up 5 bases and J gave up 4 bases, with 15 bases separating them. The CDR3 DNA follows: TGTGCCAGCAGTCCCCTTGACAGGAATAATCAGCCCCAGCATTTT. Protein product: CASSPLDRNNQPQHF.

This clonotype was seen only a few times. The rearrangement uses TRBV6-5 and TRBJ1-1; D is uncertain. The CDR3 totals 13 residues. Germline CDR1 reads MNHEY; CDR2 reads SVGAGI. V dropped 6 bases and J dropped 3 bases, with 11 bases sitting between them. CDR3: CASSPFQDTEAFF. The CDR3 coding sequence is TGTGCCAGCAGCCCTTTTCAGGACACTGAAGCTTTCTTT.

The J gene is TRBJ1-2, the V gene TRBV15, with 7 bases identical to TRBD1. The V segment lost 3 bases and the J segment 5 bases; nucleotides outside the gene matches: 6. CDR3 length: 14 amino acids. Germline values: CDR1 LNHNV, CDR2 YYDKDF (reference sequence). CDR3 DNA sequence: TGTGCCACCAGCAGGCCGGGACAGCCGTATGGCTACACCTTC. Translation gives CATSRPGQPYGYTF.

V and J are TRBV29-1 and TRBJ2-5, with 8 bases aligning to TRBD2. The CDR3 loop spans 13 amino acids. Germline-derived CDR1 and CDR2 are SQVTM and ANQGSEA. J lost 5 bases, V lost 4 bases, and 6 bases had no gene match. The chain's CDR3 is CSVGGGREETQYF. In nucleotides, the CDR3 is TGCAGCGTTGGCGGGGGGCGGGAGGAGACCCAGTACTTC.

The chain is built from TRBV7-2 and TRBJ1-1; unclear D gene. Deletions cut 5 bases from V and 4 bases from J, with 14 bases between. This CDR3 contains 14 residues. In germline, CDR1 is SGHTA, CDR2 FQGNSA. The CDR3 DNA follows: TGTGCCAGCAGCCTTAGGGAGGTGGGCACTGAAGCTTTCTTT. Its protein product is CASSLREVGTEAFF.